Described below is a single T cell receptor (beta chain) sequence and its context. J was trimmed by 7 bases and V by 5 bases; bases with no gene match: 16. Germline values: CDR1 MNHNS, CDR2 SASEGT. The CDR3 consists of 16 residues. The entry originates in a study of regulatory T cells in long-lasting Graves disease. Stated time point: persistent/refractory GD, antithyroid drugs over 5 years with positive TRAb. The TCR library used RNA extracted from PBMCs. By American Thyroid Association guidelines, Graves' disease was diagnosed in the cohort. HTBI primers from iRepertoire and Arm-PCR of CDR3 regions yielded the TCR beta libraries. TCRdb independently ran MiXCR on the multiplex PCR reads; one entry per CDR3 protein. The profile shows more than 300,000 distinct CDR3 sequences, around a fifth of them singletons.

The sequence was collected from a female donor with Graves disease. The sequenced sample was peripheral blood mononuclear cells (PBMCs), obtained when the disease was refractory, from a patient treated with antithyroid drugs. The chain has TRBV6-1 and TRBJ2-7; TRBD2 aligns across 8 bases. For the CDR3, the DNA is TGTGCCAGCAGTCACACCGGGGGGGCCGCGGTTGGGGAGCAGTACTTC. Translating it yields CASSHTGGAAVGEQYF.